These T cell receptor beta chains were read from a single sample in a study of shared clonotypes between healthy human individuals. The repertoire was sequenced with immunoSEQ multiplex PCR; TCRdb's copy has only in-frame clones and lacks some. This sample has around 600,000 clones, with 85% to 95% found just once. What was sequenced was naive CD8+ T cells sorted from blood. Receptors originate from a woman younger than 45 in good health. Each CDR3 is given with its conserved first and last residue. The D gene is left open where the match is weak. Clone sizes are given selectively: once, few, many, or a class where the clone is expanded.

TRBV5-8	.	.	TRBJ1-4	TGTGCCCGCAGATCCGGATTTAATGAAAAACTGTTTTTT	CARRSGFNEKLFF
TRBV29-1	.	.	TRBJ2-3	TGCAGCGTTGAAGATCTTCAGGTACAAGAAAGCACAGATACGCAGTATTTT	CSVEDLQVQESTDTQYF
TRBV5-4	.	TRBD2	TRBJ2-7	TGTGCCAGCAGCTTTGAAGAGCGGGAGGCCCACGAGCAGTACTTC	CASSFEEREAHEQYF
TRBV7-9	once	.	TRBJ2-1	TGTGCCAGCAGCTTATCCAGCAATGAGCAGTTCTTC	CASSLSSNEQFF
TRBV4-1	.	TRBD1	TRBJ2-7	TGCGCCAGCAGCCAAAACAGGGGCTCCTACGAGCAGTACTTC	CASSQNRGSYEQYF
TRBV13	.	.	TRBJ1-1	TGTGCCAGCAGCTTAGACCCTAACACTGAAGCTTTCTTT	CASSLDPNTEAFF
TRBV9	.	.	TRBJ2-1	TGTGCCAGCAGCGTAGAGTCGGGGAGGCCCGTGGGGCAGTTCTTC	CASSVESGRPVGQFF
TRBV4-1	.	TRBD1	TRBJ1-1	TGCGCCAGCAGCCTCAGGGGGCGAACTGAAGCTTTCTTT	CASSLRGRTEAFF
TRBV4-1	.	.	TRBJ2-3	TGCGCCAGCAGCCGCGGGGTGAGGGACACAGATACGCAGTATTTT	CASSRGVRDTDTQYF
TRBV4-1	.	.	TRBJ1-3	TGCGCCAGCAGCCAGCTCCGGGGTTTGGAAAACACCATATATTTT	CASSQLRGLENTIYF
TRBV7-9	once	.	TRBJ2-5	TGTGCCAGCAGCTTCACAGGGACGGAACAAGAGACCCAGTACTTC	CASSFTGTEQETQYF
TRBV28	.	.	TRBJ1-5	TGTGCCAGCAGTCGGGGCACGACTAGCAATCAGCCCCAGCATTTT	CASSRGTTSNQPQHF
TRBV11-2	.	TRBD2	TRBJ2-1	TGTGCCAGCAGCTCTGGGACTAGCGGGCGCTACAATGAGCAGTTCTTC	CASSSGTSGRYNEQFF
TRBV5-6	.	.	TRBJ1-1	TGTGCCAGCACCCTATGGGGGGGAACTGAAGCTTTCTTT	CASTLWGGTEAFF
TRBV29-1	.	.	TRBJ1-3	TGCAGCGTTGAAGATAACAGACCCTCTGGAAACACCATATATTTT	CSVEDNRPSGNTIYF
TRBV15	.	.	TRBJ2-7	TGTGCCACCAGCAGAGAGGGGACAACCCACGAGCAGTACTTC	CATSREGTTHEQYF
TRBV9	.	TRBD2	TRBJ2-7	TGTGCCAGCAGCCGAGCGGGAGGAGCCTACGAGCAGTACTTC	CASSRAGGAYEQYF
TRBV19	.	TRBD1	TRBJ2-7	TGTGCCAGTAGTCCGGGACAGGGGCCCTACGAGCAGTACTTC	CASSPGQGPYEQYF
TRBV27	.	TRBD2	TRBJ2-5	TGTGCCAGCAGTTATGGAGCGGGAGGCGGTGAAGAGACCCAGTACTTC	CASSYGAGGGEETQYF
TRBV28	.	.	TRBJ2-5	TGTGCCAGCAGTTTATGGGGCGGGACCGAAGAGACCCAGTACTTC	CASSLWGGTEETQYF
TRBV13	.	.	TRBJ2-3	TGTGCCAGCAGCTTAGCCACGAACACTCCAGATACGCAGTATTTT	CASSLATNTPDTQYF
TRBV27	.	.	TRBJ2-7	TGTGCCAGCAGTCCCGGGGACGAGCAGTACTTC	CASSPGDEQYF
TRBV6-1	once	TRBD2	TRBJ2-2	TGTGCCAGCAGGCCTAGCGGGAGCCCCACCGGGGAGCTGTTTTTT	CASRPSGSPTGELFF
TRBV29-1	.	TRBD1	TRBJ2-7	TGCAGCGCTACGCATACGGACAGGGGGCTATACGAGCAGTACTTC	CSATHTDRGLYEQYF